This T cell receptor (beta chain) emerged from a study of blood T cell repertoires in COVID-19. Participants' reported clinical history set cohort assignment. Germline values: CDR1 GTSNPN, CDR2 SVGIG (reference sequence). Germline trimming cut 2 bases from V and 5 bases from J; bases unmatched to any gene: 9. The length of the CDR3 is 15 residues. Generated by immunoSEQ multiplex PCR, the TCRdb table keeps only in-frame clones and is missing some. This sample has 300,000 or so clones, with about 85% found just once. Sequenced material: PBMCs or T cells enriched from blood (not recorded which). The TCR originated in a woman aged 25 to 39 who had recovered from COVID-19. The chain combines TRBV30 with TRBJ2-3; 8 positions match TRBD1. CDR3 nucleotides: TGTGCCTGGAGTCTGGACAGGGTCGGTGGAGATACGCAGTATTTT. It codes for CAWSLDRVGGDTQYF.